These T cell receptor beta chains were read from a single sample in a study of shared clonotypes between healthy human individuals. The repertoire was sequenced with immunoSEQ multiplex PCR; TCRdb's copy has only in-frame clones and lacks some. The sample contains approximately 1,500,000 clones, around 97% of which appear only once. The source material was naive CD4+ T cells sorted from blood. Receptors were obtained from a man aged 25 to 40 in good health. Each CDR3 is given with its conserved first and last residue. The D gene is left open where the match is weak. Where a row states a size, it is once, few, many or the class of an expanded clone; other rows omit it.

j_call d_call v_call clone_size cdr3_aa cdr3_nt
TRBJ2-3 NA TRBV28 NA CASSRAGTQYF TGTGCCAGCAGTCGAGCGGGTACGCAGTATTTT
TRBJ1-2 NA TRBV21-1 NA CASSRGQPDGYYGYTF TGTGCCAGCAGCAGGGGTCAGCCAGACGGGTACTATGGCTACACCTTC
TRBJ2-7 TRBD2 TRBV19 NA CASSQVAGGPPSYEQYF TGTGCCAGTAGCCAAGTGGCGGGAGGTCCCCCCTCCTACGAGCAGTACTTC
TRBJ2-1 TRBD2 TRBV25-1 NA CASSVRGRTNEQFF TGTGCCAGCAGTGTCCGCGGGAGAACGAATGAGCAGTTCTTC
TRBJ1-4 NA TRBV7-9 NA CASSIGQSNEKLFF TGTGCCAGCAGCATAGGACAGAGTAATGAAAAACTGTTTTTT
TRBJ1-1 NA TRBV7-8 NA CASSDPGNLTEAFF TGTGCCAGCAGCGACCCTGGGAACCTCACTGAAGCTTTCTTT
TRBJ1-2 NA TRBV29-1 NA CSVLNGINGYTF TGCAGCGTTTTAAACGGAATTAATGGCTACACCTTC
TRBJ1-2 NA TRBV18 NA CASSPKGVTGLGYGYTF TGTGCCAGCTCACCAAAGGGGGTAACTGGGCTTGGCTATGGCTACACCTTC
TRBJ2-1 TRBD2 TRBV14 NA CASSQVAGAVGEQFF TGTGCCAGCAGCCAAGTAGCGGGGGCCGTGGGTGAGCAGTTCTTC
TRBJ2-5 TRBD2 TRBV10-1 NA CASSEHSSGQETQYF TGCGCCAGCAGTGAACATTCTAGCGGTCAAGAGACCCAGTACTTC
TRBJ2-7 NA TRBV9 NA CASSVGPGSNEQYF TGTGCCAGCAGCGTAGGCCCGGGGTCTAACGAGCAGTACTTC
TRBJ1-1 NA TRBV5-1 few CASSLEGREAFF TGCGCCAGCAGCTTGGAAGGACGTGAAGCTTTCTTT
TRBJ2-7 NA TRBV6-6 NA CASSPGIYEQYF TGTGCCAGCAGTCCAGGAATCTACGAGCAGTACTTC
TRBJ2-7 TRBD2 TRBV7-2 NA CASSSRTSGLIYEQYF TGTGCCAGCAGCTCCCGGACTAGCGGATTGATTTACGAGCAGTACTTC
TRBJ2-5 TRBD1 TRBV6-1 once CASSWTGSETQYF TGTGCCAGCAGCTGGACAGGGTCGGAGACCCAGTACTTC
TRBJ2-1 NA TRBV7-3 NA CASSLGGGSYNEQFF TGTGCCAGCAGCTTAGGCGGAGGCTCCTACAATGAGCAGTTCTTC